This TCR beta chain was captured in a study of vaccination and CD4 T cells after COVID-19. Study information: In the convalescent cohort, there were six males and four females, two of them Hispanic. Participants were administered two doses of either the BNT162b2 or the mRNA-1273 vaccine. Study-wide points: It was found that, in convalescent patients, 304 of 307 vaccine-specific clones were spike mono-reactive.

Time point noted: late sampling 161 to 241 days after vaccination in a few convalescent patients. Treatment here: approximately 9-day PBMC culture with coronavirus spike peptide pools or control peptides (ViraFEST assay). Germline values: CDR1 MNHEY, CDR2 SVGEGT. This CDR3 spans 14 amino acids. Trimming stripped 5 bases from V and 6 bases from J, with 14 bases between. This clonotype came up a few times. The antigen remains unidentified. Cultured CD4+ T-cell DNA underwent Oncomine TCR Beta short-read sequencing. Scientists extracted genomic DNA from CD4+ T cells grown in culture. TCRdb reprocessed the PCR reads with MiXCR, giving one entry per CDR3 protein. The repertoire has around 19,000 distinct CDR3 sequences, roughly 36% of them found once; the top ten carry about 3%.

The receptor was isolated from a human donor who had recovered from COVID-19. V usage is TRBV6-2 or TRBV6-3 and J usage is TRBJ2-1, with D possibly matching TRBD2 (5 bases). The source was CD4+ T cells from blood, cultured in vitro, collected about 7 months after SARS-CoV-2 vaccination. CDR3 protein: CASSLLAVGNEQFF. As DNA, the CDR3 is TGTGCCAGCAGTCTTCTAGCAGTAGGCAATGAGCAGTTCTTC.